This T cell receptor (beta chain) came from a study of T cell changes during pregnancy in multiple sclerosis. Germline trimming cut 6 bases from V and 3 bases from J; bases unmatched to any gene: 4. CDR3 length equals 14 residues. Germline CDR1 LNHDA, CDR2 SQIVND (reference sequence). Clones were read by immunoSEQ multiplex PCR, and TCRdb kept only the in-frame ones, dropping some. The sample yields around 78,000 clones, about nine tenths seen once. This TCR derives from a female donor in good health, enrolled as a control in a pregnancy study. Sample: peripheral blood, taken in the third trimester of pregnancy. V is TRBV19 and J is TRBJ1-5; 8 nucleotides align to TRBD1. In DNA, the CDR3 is TGTGCCAGTAGGTTGACAGGGGACAATCAGCCCCAGCATTTT. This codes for CASRLTGDNQPQHF. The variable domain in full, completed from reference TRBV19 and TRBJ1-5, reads DGGITQSPKYLFRKEGQNVTLSCEQNLNHDAMYWYRQDPGQGLRLIYYSQIVNDFQKGDIAEGYSVSREKKESFPLTVTSAQKNPTAFYLCASRLTGDNQPQHFGDGTRLSIL.